This TCR beta chain came from a study of control samples from healthy donors and cancer patients. Some clones are missing from TCRdb's copy, which holds only in-frame ones; the method was immunoSEQ multiplex PCR. The sample contains 99,000 or so clones, about 83% of which appear only once. The length of the CDR3 is 15 residues. Germline CDR1 SGDLS, CDR2 YYNGEE. Trimming took off 0 bases at V and 5 bases at J, with 14 bases between the two ends. The rearrangement uses TRBV9 and TRBJ1-1, with D possibly TRBD1 on 5 matching bases. Material: blood. The TCR was taken from a woman aged 45-59 years in good health. The CDR3: CASSVGNQGGTEAFF. As DNA, the CDR3 is TGTGCCAGCAGCGTAGGGAATCAGGGAGGGACTGAAGCTTTCTTT.